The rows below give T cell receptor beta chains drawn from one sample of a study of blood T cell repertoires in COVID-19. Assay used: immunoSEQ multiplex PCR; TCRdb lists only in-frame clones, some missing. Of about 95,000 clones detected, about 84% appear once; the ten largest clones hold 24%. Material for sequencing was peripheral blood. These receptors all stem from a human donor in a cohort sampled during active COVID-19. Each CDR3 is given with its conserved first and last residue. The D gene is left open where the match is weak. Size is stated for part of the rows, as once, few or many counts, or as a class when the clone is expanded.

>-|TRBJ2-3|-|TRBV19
TGTGCCAGTAGCCTACTCAGAGGGGATACGCAGTATTTT
CASSLLRGDTQYF
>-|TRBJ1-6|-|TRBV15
TGTGCCACCAGCAAGCACAGGGCCCCATACTCACAGAGCTCCTATAATTCACCCCTCCACTTT
CATSKHRAPYSQSSYNSPLHF
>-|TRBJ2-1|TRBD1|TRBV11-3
TGTGCCAGCAGCTTAGGAGCGACAGGGGCGGCCGATGAGCAGTTCTTC
CASSLGATGAADEQFF
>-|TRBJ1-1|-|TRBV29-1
TGCAGCGTTGGCCAGAAAGGAGTGAACACTGAAGCTTTCTTT
CSVGQKGVNTEAFF
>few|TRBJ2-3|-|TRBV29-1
TGCAGCGCCGCATCGGGGACAATCACAGATACGCAGTATTTT
CSAASGTITDTQYF
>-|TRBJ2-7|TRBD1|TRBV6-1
TGTGCCAGCAGTGGTGGGTTGGGACAGGACCACTACGAGCAGTACTTC
CASSGGLGQDHYEQYF
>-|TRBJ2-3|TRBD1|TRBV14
TGTGCCAGCAGCCTCTGGGACAGGGACACAGATACGCAGTATTTT
CASSLWDRDTDTQYF
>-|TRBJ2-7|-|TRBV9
TGTGCCAGCTCCAGGGGCGACGGATACGAGCAGTACTTC
CASSRGDGYEQYF
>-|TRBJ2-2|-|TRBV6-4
TGTGCCAGCAGTCAGGGTACCGGGGAGCTGTTTTTT
CASSQGTGELFF
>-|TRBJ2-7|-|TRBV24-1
TGTGCCACCAGTGATAATCAGATACCCTACGAGCAGTACTTC
CATSDNQIPYEQYF
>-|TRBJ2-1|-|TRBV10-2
TGCGCCAGCCGGACTACGCTAGCCCTTAATGAGCAGTTCTTC
CASRTTLALNEQFF
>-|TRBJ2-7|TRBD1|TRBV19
TGTGCCAGTAGTCCTCCCGGACAGGACTACGAGCAGTACTTC
CASSPPGQDYEQYF
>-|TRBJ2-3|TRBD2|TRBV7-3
TGTGCCAGCAGCCGCTCCCCTAGCGGGGGTATCGCAGATACGCAGTATTTT
CASSRSPSGGIADTQYF
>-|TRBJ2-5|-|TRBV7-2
TGTGCCAGCAGCCCCATCCAAGAGACCCAGTACTTC
CASSPIQETQYF
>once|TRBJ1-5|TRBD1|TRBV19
TGTGCCAGTAGTGGGCAATCCGGGACAGGGCTAGGAAATCAGCCCCAGCATTTT
CASSGQSGTGLGNQPQHF
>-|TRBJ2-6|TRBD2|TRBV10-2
TGCGCCAGCAGTGAGTCACAGCGGGGGGGACCCGACCCTTCTGGGGCCAACGTCCTGACTTTC
CASSESQRGGPDPSGANVLTF
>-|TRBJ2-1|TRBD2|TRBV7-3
TGTGCCAGCAGCTTAACGACTAGCGGGGGGAATGAGCAGTTCTTC
CASSLTTSGGNEQFF
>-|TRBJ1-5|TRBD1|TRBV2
TGTGCCAGCAGCGAGATGGGACAGCTCAATCAGCCCCAGCATTTT
CASSEMGQLNQPQHF
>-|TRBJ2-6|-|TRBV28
TGTGCCAGCAGCTCCGGGGTAGCTGGGGCCAACGTCCTGACTTTC
CASSSGVAGANVLTF
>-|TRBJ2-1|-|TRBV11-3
TGTGCCAGCAGCTTAGATCTTAAGGAGTACAATGAGCAGTTCTTC
CASSLDLKEYNEQFF
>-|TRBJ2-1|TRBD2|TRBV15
TGTGCCACCAGCAGAACTAGCGGGAGGACCTACAATGAGCAGTTCTTC
CATSRTSGRTYNEQFF
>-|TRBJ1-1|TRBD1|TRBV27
TGTGCCAGCAGTCCATGGACAGGGAACACTGAAGCTTTCTTT
CASSPWTGNTEAFF
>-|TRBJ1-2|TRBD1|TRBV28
TGTGCCAGCAGAACCGGGACAGGGATCTATGGCTACACCTTC
CASRTGTGIYGYTF
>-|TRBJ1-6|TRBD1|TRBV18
TGTGCCAGCTCACCTGGACAGGGGTCTGGCTCACCCCTCCACTTT
CASSPGQGSGSPLHF
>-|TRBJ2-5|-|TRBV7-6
TGTGCCAGCAGCTACACCTTGGAGACCCAGTACTTC
CASSYTLETQYF
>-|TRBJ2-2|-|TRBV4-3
TGCGCCAGCAGCCACAATAATATGGCGGATTACACCGGGGAGCTGTTTTTT
CASSHNNMADYTGELFF
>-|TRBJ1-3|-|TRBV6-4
TGTGCCAGCAGTGCAGGGCCGGGAAACACCATATATTTT
CASSAGPGNTIYF
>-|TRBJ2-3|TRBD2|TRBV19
TGTGCCAGTAGGACTAGCGGGAGGACAGATACGCAGTATTTT
CASRTSGRTDTQYF
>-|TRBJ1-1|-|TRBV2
TGTGCCAGCAGTGCCGGTGGGGGCTTGAACACTGAAGCTTTCTTT
CASSAGGGLNTEAFF
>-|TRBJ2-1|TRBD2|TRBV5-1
TGCGCCAGTAGTAGCGGGGGAGCATCCTACAATGAGCAGTTCTTC
CASSSGGASYNEQFF
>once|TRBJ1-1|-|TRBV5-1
TGCGCCAGCAGAACGTACGCGGGGGCGCACACTGAAGCTTTCTTT
CASRTYAGAHTEAFF
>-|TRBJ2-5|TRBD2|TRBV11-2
TGTGCCAGCAGCCCCAGGACTAGCGGGAGGCCGGGTCAAGAGACCCAGTACTTC
CASSPRTSGRPGQETQYF
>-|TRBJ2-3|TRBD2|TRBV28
TGTGCCAGCAGTTTCCTCTCGAGCGGGAGGGCCCAAGGCACAGATACGCAGTATTTT
CASSFLSSGRAQGTDTQYF
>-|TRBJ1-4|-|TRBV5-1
TGCGCCAGCACCATACAGGGTGGGGTGGATGAAAAACTGTTTTTT
CASTIQGGVDEKLFF
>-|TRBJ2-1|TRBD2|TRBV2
TGTGCCAGCAGGTCGACCGGGACTAGCGGGCCCTTGAGGAACAATGAGCAGTTCTTC
CASRSTGTSGPLRNNEQFF
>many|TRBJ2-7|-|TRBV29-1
TGCAGCGTTGAAGGTTACGGGGGGCGAACCTACGAGCAGTACTTC
CSVEGYGGRTYEQYF
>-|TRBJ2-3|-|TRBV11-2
TGTGCCAGCAGCTTCCACCGAACCGGGACAAGCACAGATACGCAGTATTTT
CASSFHRTGTSTDTQYF
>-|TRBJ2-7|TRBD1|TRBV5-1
TGCGCCAGCAGCACATATGACAGGGGTTCCGAGCAGTACTTC
CASSTYDRGSEQYF
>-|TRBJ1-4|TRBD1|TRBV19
TGTGCCAGGACCCCCTACAGGGGGCGACGGGAAAAACTGTTTTTT
CARTPYRGRREKLFF
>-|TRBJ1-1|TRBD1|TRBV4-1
TGCGCCAGCAGCTATCCGGGACAGGCACGCACTGAAGCTTTCTTT
CASSYPGQARTEAFF
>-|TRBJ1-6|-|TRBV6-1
TGTGCCAGCAGTGAGGTTAGAGGAAATTCACCCCTCCACTTT
CASSEVRGNSPLHF
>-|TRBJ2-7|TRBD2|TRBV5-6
TGTGCCAGCAGCTCCCTAGGGACTACCTCGTCCTACGAGCAGTACTTC
CASSSLGTTSSYEQYF
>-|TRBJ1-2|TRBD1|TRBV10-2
TGCGCCAGCAATGGACAGGCCTCTAACTATGGCTACACCTTC
CASNGQASNYGYTF
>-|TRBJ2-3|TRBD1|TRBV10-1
TGCGCCAGCAGCACCGGGACAGGGGCGGATACGCAGTATTTT
CASSTGTGADTQYF